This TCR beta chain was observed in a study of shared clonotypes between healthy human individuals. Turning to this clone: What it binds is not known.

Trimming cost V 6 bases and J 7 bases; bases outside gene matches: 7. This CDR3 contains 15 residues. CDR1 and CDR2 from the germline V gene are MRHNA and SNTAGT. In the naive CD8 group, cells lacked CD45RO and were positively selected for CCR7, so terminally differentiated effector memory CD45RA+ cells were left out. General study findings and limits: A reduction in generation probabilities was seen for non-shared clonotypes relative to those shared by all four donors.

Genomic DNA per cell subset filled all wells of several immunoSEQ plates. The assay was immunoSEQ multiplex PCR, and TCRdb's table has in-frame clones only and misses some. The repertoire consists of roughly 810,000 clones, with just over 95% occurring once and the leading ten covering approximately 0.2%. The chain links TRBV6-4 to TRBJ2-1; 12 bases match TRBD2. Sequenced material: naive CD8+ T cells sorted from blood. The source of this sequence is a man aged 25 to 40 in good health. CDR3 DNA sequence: TGTGCCAGCAGCTCGACTAGCGGGAGTATTAATGAGCAGTTCTTC. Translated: CASSSTSGSINEQFF.